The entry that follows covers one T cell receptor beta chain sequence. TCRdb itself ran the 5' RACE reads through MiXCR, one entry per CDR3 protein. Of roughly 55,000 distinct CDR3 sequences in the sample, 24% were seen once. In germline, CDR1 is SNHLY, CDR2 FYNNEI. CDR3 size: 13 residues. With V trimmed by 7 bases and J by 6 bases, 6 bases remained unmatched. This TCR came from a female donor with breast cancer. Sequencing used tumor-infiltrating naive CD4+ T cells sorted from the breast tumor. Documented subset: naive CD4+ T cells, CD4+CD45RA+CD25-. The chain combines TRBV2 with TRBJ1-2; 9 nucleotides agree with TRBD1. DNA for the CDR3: TGTGCCAGCATCGCGGGACAGGGAAATGGCTACACCTTC. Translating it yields CASIAGQGNGYTF.